What follows describes a single T cell receptor (beta chain). Its antigen is unknown. Base qualities were left out, and no much larger clone turns up one base away. Including cysteine and phenylalanine, the CDR3 has 15 amino acids. The DNA shown is the 45-base CDR3, in frame from base 1. CDR1 and CDR2 were assigned from the germline V gene as KGHSH and LQKENI. Clipping removes 6 bases from V and 5 bases from J, with 7 as the unmatched junction base count. Genomic DNA was extracted from sorted cells for sequencing of the TCRbeta CDR3 region. TCRbeta CDR3 regions were sequenced using the immunoSEQ Assay. TCRdb took this table from immuneACCESS and kept in-frame rearrangements with V and J called. Such tables lack part of the clones; where checked against another copy, unresolved V genes explain under half of the gap, and the rest is unexplained. The sample records around 63,000 clones, around 89% of which are singletons. In total, the top ten clones hold roughly a tenth of the sample.

Patients with a history of autoimmune disease or receiving systemic immunosuppression were excluded from the trial. Peripheral blood for TCR sequencing was drawn from every dose cohort at baseline, at cycle 4 day 1 and at cycle 7 day 1. Samples came from an open-label, multicenter, first-in-human phase I dose-escalation trial of ivuxolimab. The trial enrolled adults with locally advanced or metastatic head and neck squamous cell, hepatocellular, melanoma or renal cell carcinoma. Before TCR sequencing, CD4+ T cells and CD8+ T cells were sorted from peripheral blood as separate populations. The data are from a study of OX40 agonist ivuxolimab in advanced cancers. In terms of the full investigation: The costimulatory receptor OX40 (CD134) was targeted by ivuxolimab, a fully human IgG2 agonistic monoclonal antibody. Intravenous ivuxolimab was administered to patients every 2 weeks at six dose levels: 0.01, 0.1, 0.3, 1.5, 3 and 10 mg/kg. Of the roughly 52 dose-escalation patients, hepatocellular carcinoma was present in approximately 20, melanoma in approximately 15, renal cell carcinoma in 9 and head and neck cancer in 9. A male proportion of 82.7% and a mean age of around 60 years, ranging from 23 to 79, were recorded for the dose-escalation cohort. Prior anti-PD-1, anti-PD-L1 or anti-CTLA-4 therapy was permitted, and checkpoint inhibitors had been received by approximately 39% of dose-escalation patients. Three dose-escalation patients achieved partial responses, one with hepatocellular carcinoma and two with cutaneous melanoma. Peripheral TCRbeta sequencing aimed to test whether ivuxolimab altered TCR sequence diversity and caused clonal T-cell expansion. The paper reports the monotherapy dose-escalation portion (N of about 54 patients) of the phase I ivuxolimab trial. Results the study describes overall, beyond this receptor: In partial responders in the 0.1-3.0 mg/kg groups, normalized peripheral clonal expansion was found to be among the lowest, especially among CD8+ T cells. After ivuxolimab, more expanded clones were found on average in CD8+ T cells than in CD4+ T cells. Antigen specificity was not determined for the clonally expanded peripheral T cells. Low levels of normalized T-cell clonal expansion were also seen in some patients who did not respond. At doses of 0.1 to 3.0 mg/kg, clonal expansion of both CD4+ and CD8+ blood T cells was observed from baseline to week 6.

Sequenced material: CD4+ or CD8+ T cells sorted from blood, taken in a trial of the OX40 agonist ivuxolimab. This clonotype was obtained from an adult with an advanced solid tumor such as melanoma, head and neck, liver or kidney cancer. This chain joins TRBV18 to TRBJ2-2; TRBD2 aligns with 9 central bases. Here the CDR3 is given as CASSFSGRGTGELFF. In nucleotides, the sequence is TGTGCCAGCTCGTTTAGCGGGAGAGGGACCGGGGAGCTGTTTTTT.